The 18 T cell receptor beta chains reported below all come from one sample, sequenced in a study of T cell repertoires in cytomegalovirus infection. TCRdb re-called the reads through MiXCR, storing one row per CDR3 protein. In the table there are about 130,000 distinct CDR3 sequences, less than 9.5% of which are singletons. Sequencing was carried out using PBMCs. The source of these receptors is a human donor in good health (CMV status not recorded). Some clones in this sample may be carry-over from other donors' samples.

This clonotype has at least ten counts. The chain has TRBV12-3 or TRBV12-4 and TRBJ2-1, with D hard to call. With 6 bases removed from V and 7 bases from J, the gap between germline ends came to 16 bases. This CDR3 has 14 residues. Here the CDR3 DNA reads TGTGCCAGCAGCCCCCCGGGCCTCTGGAATGAGCAGTTCTTC. It is translated as CASSPPGLWNEQFF.

This clonotype was observed at least ten times. V is TRBV4-1 and J is TRBJ1-5; weak D call: TRBD1 (5 bases). V gave up 3 bases and J gave up 1 base, with 10 bases separating them. The CDR3 covers 15 residues. CDR1 is MGHRA and CDR2 is YSYEKL in the germline V gene. The CDR3 loop is CASSHLRDSNQPQHF. The CDR3 bases are TGCGCCAGCAGCCATCTCCGGGACAGCAATCAGCCCCAGCATTTT.

This clonotype showed up just a few times. This chain uses TRBV29-1 with TRBJ1-1; D possibly corresponds to TRBD1 (6 bases). The CDR3 runs to 13 residues. V was shortened by 4 bases and J by 2 bases, with 11 bases between the two germline ends. CDR1 is SQVTM and CDR2 is ANQGSEA in the germline V gene. CDR3 in amino acids: CSVGLGANTEAFF. The CDR3 coding sequence is TGCAGCGTTGGATTGGGGGCAAACACTGAAGCTTTCTTT.

This clonotype was seen many times. This chain links TRBV19 with TRBJ2-1; 10 nucleotides align to TRBD2. The germline gives CDR1 LNHDA, CDR2 SQIVND (reference sequence). V lost 7 bases and J lost 16; bases outside the gene matches: 10. The CDR3 sequence is 12 residues long. The CDR3 region is CASTLPSGGPFF. The CDR3, as DNA: TGTGCCAGTACCCTCCCTAGCGGGGGCCCCTTCTTC.

The sample holds many counts of this clonotype. The genes are TRBV7-8 and TRBJ1-4, with D possibly matching TRBD1 (6 bases). Per the germline V gene, CDR1 is SGHVS and CDR2 is FQNEAQ. Trimming removed 5 bases from V and 7 bases from J, with 23 bases in between. There are 17 residues in the CDR3. The CDR3: CASSLQPGGRAGEKLFF. The CDR3 DNA reads as TGTGCCAGCAGCCTACAGCCCGGGGGCAGGGCTGGTGAAAAACTGTTTTTT.

This clonotype was seen only once. The chain carries TRBV28 and TRBJ2-1; D gene unclear. This CDR3 is 17 amino acids long. The germline CDR1 and CDR2 sequences are MDHEN and SYDVKM. V was cut by 1 base and J by 0 bases, with 13 bases left in between. CDR3 amino acids: CASSLLVLQSSYNEQFF. The CDR3 DNA follows: TGTGCCAGCAGTTTATTGGTCCTCCAGAGCTCCTACAATGAGCAGTTCTTC.

This chain links TRBV27 with TRBJ2-7, with D maybe TRBD1 (7 bases). This CDR3 has 13 residues. Germline CDR1 and CDR2: MNHEY and SMNVEV (reference sequence). The V end was cut by 6 bases, the J end by 3 bases, with 12 bases between. In nucleotides, the CDR3 is TGTGCCAGCAGGCGGGACAGCCTCTACGAGCAGTACTTC. As protein: CASRRDSLYEQYF.

The chain uses TRBV20-1 and TRBJ1-1; the D is unclear. The germline V gene encodes CDR1 DFQATT and CDR2 SNEGSKA (reference sequence). Trimming shortened V by 0 bases and J by 1 base, and 12 bases separated the two germline ends. The CDR3 is 15 amino acids. For the CDR3, the DNA is TGCAGTGCTAGAGATCTAAGGCCTTCGAACACTGAAGCTTTCTTT. Translated: CSARDLRPSNTEAFF.

This clonotype has more than one count but fewer than ten. The CDR3 DNA sequence: TGTGCCACCCCGACTAGCTTGGGAGAGACCCAGTACTTC. This encodes CATPTSLGETQYF. The chain uses TRBV19 and TRBJ2-5; 7 bases match TRBD2. J gave up 4 bases and V 10 bases, and 9 bases lay outside the gene matches. The CDR3 runs 13 residues. Germline loops: CDR1 LNHDA, CDR2 SQIVND (reference sequence).

This clonotype was found a few times. V and J are TRBV30 and TRBJ1-6; no definite D call. CDR3 length: 17 amino acids. The germline V gene encodes CDR1 GTSNPN and CDR2 SVGIG (reference sequence). V was cut by 0 bases and J by 9 bases, with 21 bases left in between. The DNA of the CDR3 is TGTGCCTGGAGTGTACCCCGTGTGGGGTCCCGGGGTTCACCCCTCCACTTT. It specifies CAWSVPRVGSRGSPLHF.

In this sample, this clonotype turned up many times. This chain links TRBV28 with TRBJ1-1; no reliable D call. Trimming stripped 4 bases from V and 10 bases from J, with 10 bases between. The germline V gene has CDR1 MDHEN and CDR2 SYDVKM. The CDR3 is 11 amino acids. The CDR3 loop reads CASSSPPRAFF. The CDR3 DNA sequence: TGTGCCAGCAGTTCCCCGCCCCGAGCTTTCTTT. Full variable domain (remainder filled in from reference TRBV28 and TRBJ1-1): DVKVTQSSRYLVKRTGEKVFLECVQDMDHENMFWYRQDPGLGLRLIYFSYDVKMKEKGDIPEGYSVSREKKERFSLILESASTNQTSMYLCASSSPPRAFFGQGTRLTVV.

This clonotype came up many times. The V gene is TRBV4-1, the J gene TRBJ2-5; D ambiguous. Germline CDR1 MGHRA, CDR2 YSYEKL. The CDR3 has 15 residues. Trimming removed 0 bases at V and 0 bases at J, with 8 bases between. The chain's CDR3 is CASSQDQTYQETQYF. DNA for the CDR3: TGCGCCAGCAGCCAAGATCAAACTTACCAAGAGACCCAGTACTTC.

This clonotype was detected ten times or more. The V call is TRBV19, the J call TRBJ1-1; D unresolved. The length of the CDR3 is 16 residues. Trimming left V 5 bases short and J 1 base short, with 17 bases between. Germline V CDR1 and CDR2: LNHDA, SQIVND (reference sequence). CDR3 nucleotide sequence: TGTGCCAGTAGTTCAACTCGCGTCCGGGGGAACACTGAAGCTTTCTTT. Amino acid sequence: CASSSTRVRGNTEAFF.

The chain couples TRBV6-5 to TRBJ1-1; weak D call: TRBD1 (6 bases). Trimming removed 3 bases at V and 7 bases at J, with 18 bases between. The length of the CDR3 is 15 residues. Germline V gene data show CDR1 as MNHEY and CDR2 as SVGAGI. In nucleotides, the CDR3 is TGTGCCAGCAGTTATACAGGGACCCAGTCGCTTGAAGCTTTCTTT. Amino acid sequence: CASSYTGTQSLEAFF.

This chain links TRBV6-5 with TRBJ1-2; no firm D call. Germline CDR1 reads MNHEY; CDR2 reads SVGAGI. CDR3 size: 15 residues. Trimming stripped 0 bases from V and 8 bases from J, with 16 bases between. CDR3 nucleotides: TGTGCCAGCAGTTACTCGATATCCGGGGTTGGCGGCTACACCTTC. Encoded protein: CASSYSISGVGGYTF.

This chain connects TRBV29-1 to TRBJ2-7; D is perhaps TRBD1 (5 bases). V was pared by 7 bases and J by 0 bases, with 10 bases between. Per germline, CDR1 SQVTM and CDR2 ANQGSEA. The CDR3 length is 12 residues. The CDR3 loop is CSGARGSYEQYF. CDR3 coding DNA: TGCAGCGGCGCAAGGGGCTCCTACGAGCAGTACTTC.

This sequence joins TRBV7-2 and TRBJ1-1, with TRBD1 matching over 9 bases. The trim removed 7 bases at V and 3 bases at J, leaving 9 bases unmatched. Germline V lookup: CDR1 SGHTA, CDR2 FQGNSA. This CDR3 has 15 amino acids. CDR3 amino acids: CASNKVQGAHTEAFF. Here the CDR3 DNA reads TGTGCCAGCAACAAAGTACAGGGGGCTCACACTGAAGCTTTCTTT.

This clonotype has a count of ten or more. The rearrangement links TRBV4-1 to TRBJ1-1; D possibly corresponds to TRBD1 (5 bases). The CDR3 has 14 amino acids. V was pared by 1 base and J by 1 base, with 7 bases between. Germline CDR1 MGHRA, CDR2 YSYEKL. The CDR3 is CASSQAQGNTEAFF. CDR3 nucleotide sequence: TGCGCCAGCAGCCAAGCCCAGGGGAACACTGAAGCTTTCTTT.